These 19 T cell receptor beta chains originate from one sample sequenced in a study of T cell responses to AZD1222 COVID-19 vaccine. Only in-frame clones appear in the TCRdb table, and some are missing; sequencing was by immunoSEQ multiplex PCR. Of under 120,000 clones listed, about 85% are singletons. Source: peripheral blood, taken 28 days after the second AZD1222 dose. These receptors were obtained from an adult who received the AZD1222 COVID-19 vaccine.

The V call is TRBV27, the J call TRBJ2-7; D not resolved. This CDR3 is 13 amino acids long. The germline V gene encodes CDR1 MNHEY and CDR2 SMNVEV (reference sequence). The V end lost 2 bases, the J end lost 5 bases, and 10 bases lay between the germline ends. CDR3 DNA sequence: TGTGCCAGCAGTTTAAGGACGGGCAACGAGCAGTACTTC. It encodes CASSLRTGNEQYF.

This chain connects TRBV30 to TRBJ1-1, with D possibly being TRBD1 (6 bases). The germline gives CDR1 GTSNPN, CDR2 SVGIG (reference sequence). Trimming took 2 bases from V and 4 from J, leaving 14 bases between them. The CDR3 covers 14 residues. The CDR3 nucleotides are TGTGCCTGGAGTCTCGCCACCAGGGGCACTGAAGCTTTCTTT. It codes for CAWSLATRGTEAFF. Combining the CDR3 with reference TRBV30 and TRBJ1-1 gives the whole variable domain SQTIHQWPATLVQPVGSPLSLECTVEGTSNPNLYWYRQAAGRGLQLLFYSVGIGQISSEVPQNLSASRPQDRQFILSSKKLLLSDSGFYLCAWSLATRGTEAFFGQGTRLTVV.

The gene calls are TRBV5-1 and TRBJ2-7; 8 bases are shared with TRBD2. This CDR3 contains 15 residues. From germline, CDR1 is SGHRS and CDR2 YFSETQ. The V segment lost 5 bases and the J segment 6 bases; nucleotides outside the gene matches: 13. The DNA for the CDR3 is TGCGCCAGCAGAGCCGGTACCAGCGGGAGTTCCGAGCAGTACTTC. It specifies CASRAGTSGSSEQYF. Filled out from reference TRBV5-1 and TRBJ2-7, the complete variable domain reads KAGVTQTPRYLIKTRGQQVTLSCSPISGHRSVSWYQQTPGQGLQFLFEYFSETQRNKGNFPGRFSGRQFSNSRSEMNVSTLELGDSALYLCASRAGTSGSSEQYFGPGTRLTVT.

This chain connects TRBV5-1 to TRBJ2-3; 9 bases map to TRBD2. The CDR3 is made up of 17 amino acids. After removal of 3 bases from V and 2 bases from J, the junction contained 10 bases not matched to a gene. From germline, CDR1 is SGHRS and CDR2 YFSETQ. As DNA, the CDR3 is TGCGCCAGCAGCTCACATTATAGCGGGAGAAACACAGATACGCAGTATTTT. Translated, it gives CASSSHYSGRNTDTQYF.

The chain carries TRBV6-1 and TRBJ2-3; possible D gene TRBD2, 5 bases. Deletions cut 2 bases from V and 4 bases from J, with 13 bases between. Germline-derived CDR1 and CDR2 are MNHNS and SASEGT. The CDR3 loop spans 15 amino acids. CDR3 in amino acids: CASSELGVAPDTQYF. In DNA form, the CDR3 reads TGTGCCAGCAGTGAATTGGGAGTAGCCCCAGATACGCAGTATTTT.

This chain uses TRBV28 with TRBJ1-4; D possibly corresponds to TRBD1 (6 bases). CDR1 MDHEN and CDR2 SYDVKM come from the germline V gene. Trimming cost V 6 bases and J 8 bases, with 19 bases left between them. This CDR3 region has 15 residues. CDR3 residues: CASRLGGGILEKLFF. CDR3 DNA sequence: TGTGCCAGCAGACTGGGAGGGGGAATTCTCGAAAAACTGTTTTTT.

The chain links TRBV19 to TRBJ2-3; TRBD2 matches at 8 bases. Trimming took 4 bases from V and 3 from J; bases not matched to a gene: 9. CDR1 and CDR2 from the germline V gene are LNHDA and SQIVND (reference sequence). This CDR3 region has 16 residues. The CDR3 DNA reads as TGTGCCAGTAGTAACTTACTAGCGGCGCCGACAGATACGCAGTATTTT. Translating it yields CASSNLLAAPTDTQYF.

The chain employs TRBV4-2 and TRBJ1-4; the D is unclear. The V gene's germline CDR1 is LGHNA and CDR2 YNFKEQ. The V end was cut by 5 bases, the J end by 11 bases, with 15 bases between. The CDR3 contains 13 residues. CDR3 nucleotides: TGTGCCAGCAGCTCAGAGGGTACCTATAAACTGTTTTTT. Translation: CASSSEGTYKLFF.

The chain couples TRBV5-4 to TRBJ1-2; unclear D gene. Trimming took 3 bases from V and 4 from J, leaving 7 bases between them. Germline CDR1 and CDR2: SGHNT and YYREEE (reference sequence). The CDR3 runs to 12 residues. CDR3 residues: CASSSNGYGYTF. CDR3 in DNA: TGTGCCAGCAGCTCGAACGGCTATGGCTACACCTTC.

The V gene is TRBV5-4, the J gene TRBJ1-6; 8 nucleotides align to TRBD1. The CDR3 is made up of 15 amino acids. Per germline, CDR1 SGHNT and CDR2 YYREEE (reference sequence). V dropped 2 bases and J dropped 7; count of bases not matched to a gene: 5. Here the CDR3 DNA reads TGTGCCAGCAGCTTCCAGGGGGCAGAGAATTCACCCCTCCACTTT. It translates to CASSFQGAENSPLHF. Full variable domain (rest looked up from reference TRBV5-4 and TRBJ1-6): ETGVTQSPTHLIKTRGQQVTLRCSSQSGHNTVSWYQQALGQGPQFIFQYYREEENGRGNFPPRFSGLQFPNYSSELNVNALELDDSALYLCASSFQGAENSPLHFGNGTRLTVT.

The chain has TRBV4-2 and TRBJ2-3; 10 nucleotides agree with TRBD2. CDR1 and CDR2 (germline): LGHNA, YNFKEQ. The CDR3 extends over 16 amino acids. V was clipped by 1 base and J by 6 bases; unmatched bases: 7. In DNA, the CDR3 is TGTGCCAGCAGCCAAGGAGCGGGAGGGCCAATTGATACGCAGTATTTT. Translated: CASSQGAGGPIDTQYF.

The chain combines TRBV15 with TRBJ1-1; no firm D call. The CDR3 totals 14 residues. V lost 0 bases, J lost 5 bases, and 10 bases lay in between. CDR1 is LNHNV, CDR2 YYDKDF, per germline (reference sequence). The CDR3 DNA is TGTGCCACCAGCAGAGAGATAGGGAGGACTGAAGCTTTCTTT. Encoded protein: CATSREIGRTEAFF.

The rearrangement uses TRBV5-4 and TRBJ2-2; D remains ambiguous. The germline CDR1 and CDR2 sequences are SGHNT and YYREEE (reference sequence). Trimming cost V 4 bases and J 2 bases, with 6 bases left between them. CDR3 length: 13 residues. CDR3 protein: CASSVDNTGELFF. DNA of the CDR3: TGTGCCAGCAGCGTGGACAACACCGGGGAGCTGTTTTTT.

This chain links TRBV18 with TRBJ2-1; perhaps TRBD1 as D (6 bases). The V gene's germline CDR1 is KGHSH and CDR2 LQKENI. The V end lost 0 bases, the J end lost 0 bases, and 12 bases lay between the germline ends. There are 17 residues in the CDR3. The CDR3 DNA sequence: TGTGCCAGCTCACCACCACAGGGTCTAGCCTCCTACAATGAGCAGTTCTTC. Amino acids: CASSPPQGLASYNEQFF.

The chain employs TRBV19 and TRBJ1-1; TRBD1 agrees at 7 bases. The length of the CDR3 is 16 residues. Trimming took 7 bases from V and 4 from J; bases not matched to a gene: 15. CDR1 and CDR2 (germline): LNHDA, SQIVND (reference sequence). CDR3 DNA sequence: TGTGCCAGTAAGCCTGGCCAGGGGGAGAGGATCACTGAAGCTTTCTTT. It codes for CASKPGQGERITEAFF. Using reference TRBV19 and TRBJ1-1 for the parts outside the CDR3, the full variable domain is DGGITQSPKYLFRKEGQNVTLSCEQNLNHDAMYWYRQDPGQGLRLIYYSQIVNDFQKGDIAEGYSVSREKKESFPLTVTSAQKNPTAFYLCASKPGQGERITEAFFGQGTRLTVV.

The chain combines TRBV7-2 with TRBJ2-3, with 11 bases that match TRBD1. The CDR3 covers 15 residues. The junction had 5 bases not matched to a gene; V was cut back by 4 bases and J by 5 bases. Germline CDR1 reads SGHTA; CDR2 reads FQGNSA. This CDR3 reads CASSSTGQGVDTQYF. The CDR3 region has the DNA TGTGCCAGCAGCTCAACGGGACAGGGGGTAGATACGCAGTATTTT.

As concerns this clone: Mismatch with germline at one junction end may stem from a read error. The CDR3 region has the DNA TGTGCTAGCAGCTTAGGTGTGGGGGGTAGCACAGATACGCAGTATTTT. Amino acid sequence: CASSLGVGGSTDTQYF. This chain connects TRBV7-7 to TRBJ2-3; D is perhaps TRBD2 (6 bases). CDR1 and CDR2 (germline): SSHAT, FNYEAQ (reference sequence). This CDR3 contains 16 residues.

This rearrangement joins TRBV2 to TRBJ1-1, with 7 positions matching TRBD1. CDR1 and CDR2 from the germline V gene are SNHLY and FYNNEI. This CDR3 comprises 14 residues. V lost 8 bases, J lost 0 bases, and 6 bases stayed unmatched. The CDR3 DNA sequence: TGTGCCAGCCGGCCGGGACAGCTGAACACTGAAGCTTTCTTT. As protein: CASRPGQLNTEAFF.

V and J are TRBV19 and TRBJ1-1, with D possibly matching TRBD1 (6 bases). Germline lookup yields CDR1 LNHDA and CDR2 SQIVND (reference sequence). The CDR3 runs 15 residues. The ends were cut back, 7 bases at V and 6 bases at J, with 21 bases in the middle. The CDR3 is CASNDPQGGLAEAFF. In DNA form, the CDR3 reads TGTGCCAGTAACGACCCACAGGGCGGGCTGGCTGAAGCTTTCTTT. The full variable domain, in which reference TRBV19 and TRBJ1-1 provide the parts outside the CDR3, is DGGITQSPKYLFRKEGQNVTLSCEQNLNHDAMYWYRQDPGQGLRLIYYSQIVNDFQKGDIAEGYSVSREKKESFPLTVTSAQKNPTAFYLCASNDPQGGLAEAFFGQGTRLTVV.